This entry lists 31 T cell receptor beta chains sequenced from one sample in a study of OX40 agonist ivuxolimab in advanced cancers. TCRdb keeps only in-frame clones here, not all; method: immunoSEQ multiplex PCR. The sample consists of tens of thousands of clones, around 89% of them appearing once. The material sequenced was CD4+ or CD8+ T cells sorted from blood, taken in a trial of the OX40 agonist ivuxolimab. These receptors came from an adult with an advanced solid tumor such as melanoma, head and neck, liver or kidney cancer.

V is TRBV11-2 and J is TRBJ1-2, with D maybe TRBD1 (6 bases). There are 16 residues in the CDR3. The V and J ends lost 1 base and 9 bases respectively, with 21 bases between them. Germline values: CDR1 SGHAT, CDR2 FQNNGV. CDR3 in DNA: TGTGCCAGCAGCTTAGCTTGGCCAGCAGGAGGGGGTAGCTACACCTTC. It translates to CASSLAWPAGGGSYTF.

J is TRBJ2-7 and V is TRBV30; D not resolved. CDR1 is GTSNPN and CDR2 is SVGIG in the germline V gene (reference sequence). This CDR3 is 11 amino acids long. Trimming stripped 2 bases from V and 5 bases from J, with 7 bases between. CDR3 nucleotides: TGTGCCTGGAGTAGGTTGGACGAGCAGTACTTC. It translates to CAWSRLDEQYF.

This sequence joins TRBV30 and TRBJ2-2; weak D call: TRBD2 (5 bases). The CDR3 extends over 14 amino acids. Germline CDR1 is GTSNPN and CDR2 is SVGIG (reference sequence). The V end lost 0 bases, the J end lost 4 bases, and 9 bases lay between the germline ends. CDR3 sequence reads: CAWSVDSLTGELFF. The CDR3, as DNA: TGTGCCTGGAGTGTGGACTCACTCACCGGGGAGCTGTTTTTT.

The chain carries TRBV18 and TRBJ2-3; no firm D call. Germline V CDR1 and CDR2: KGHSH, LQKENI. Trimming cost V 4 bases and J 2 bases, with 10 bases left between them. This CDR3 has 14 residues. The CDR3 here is CASSLGPSTDTQYF. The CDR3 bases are TGTGCCAGCTCACTAGGACCTTCCACAGATACGCAGTATTTT.

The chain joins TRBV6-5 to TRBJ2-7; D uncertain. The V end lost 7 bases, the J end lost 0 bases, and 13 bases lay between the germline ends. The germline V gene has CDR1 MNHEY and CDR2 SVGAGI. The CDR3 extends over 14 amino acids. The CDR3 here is CASTSPISSYEQYF. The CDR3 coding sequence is TGTGCCAGCACTTCCCCAATCAGCTCCTACGAGCAGTACTTC.

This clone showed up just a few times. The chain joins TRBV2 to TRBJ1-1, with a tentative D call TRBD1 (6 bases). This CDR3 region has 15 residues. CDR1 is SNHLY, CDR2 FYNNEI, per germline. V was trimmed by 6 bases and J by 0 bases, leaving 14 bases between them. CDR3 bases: TGTGCCAGCAGGGGGAGACAGGAGATGAACACTGAAGCTTTCTTT. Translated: CASRGRQEMNTEAFF.

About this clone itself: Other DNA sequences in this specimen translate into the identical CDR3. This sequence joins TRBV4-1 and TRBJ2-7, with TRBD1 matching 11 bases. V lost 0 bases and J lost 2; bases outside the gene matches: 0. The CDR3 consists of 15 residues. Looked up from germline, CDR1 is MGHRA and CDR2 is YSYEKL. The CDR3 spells CASSQEGQGAYEQYF. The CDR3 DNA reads TGCGCCAGCAGCCAAGAGGGACAGGGGGCCTACGAGCAGTACTTC.

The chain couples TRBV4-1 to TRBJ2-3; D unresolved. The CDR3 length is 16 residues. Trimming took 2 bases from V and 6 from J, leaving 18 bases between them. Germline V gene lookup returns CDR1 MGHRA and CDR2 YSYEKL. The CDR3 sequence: CASSQLGPAGIDTQYF. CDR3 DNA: TGCGCCAGCAGCCAACTCGGACCCGCTGGGATCGATACGCAGTATTTT.

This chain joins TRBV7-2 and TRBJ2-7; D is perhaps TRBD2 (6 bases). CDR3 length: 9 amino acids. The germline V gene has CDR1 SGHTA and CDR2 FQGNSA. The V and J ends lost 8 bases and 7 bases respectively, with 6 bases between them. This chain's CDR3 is CASGGEQYF. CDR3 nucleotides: TGTGCCAGCGGGGGGGAGCAGTACTTC.

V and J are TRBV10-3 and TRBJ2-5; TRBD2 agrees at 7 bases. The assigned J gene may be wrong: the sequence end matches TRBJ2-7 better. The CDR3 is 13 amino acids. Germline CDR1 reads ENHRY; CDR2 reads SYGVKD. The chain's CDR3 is CAIMSGDSYEQYF. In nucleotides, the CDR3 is TGTGCCATCATGAGCGGGGACTCCTACGAGCAGTACTTC.

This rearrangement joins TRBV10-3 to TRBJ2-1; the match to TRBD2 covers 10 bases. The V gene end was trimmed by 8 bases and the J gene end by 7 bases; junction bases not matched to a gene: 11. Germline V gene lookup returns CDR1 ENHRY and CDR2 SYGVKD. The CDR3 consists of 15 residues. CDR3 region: CAIATLAGGRNEQFF. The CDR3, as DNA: TGTGCCATCGCGACCTTAGCGGGGGGACGGAATGAGCAGTTCTTC.

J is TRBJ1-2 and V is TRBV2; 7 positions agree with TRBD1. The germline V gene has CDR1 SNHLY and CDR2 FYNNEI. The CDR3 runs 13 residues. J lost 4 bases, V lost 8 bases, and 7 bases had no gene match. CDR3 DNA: TGTGCCAGCGGTCGGGACAGCATCTATGGCTACACCTTC. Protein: CASGRDSIYGYTF.

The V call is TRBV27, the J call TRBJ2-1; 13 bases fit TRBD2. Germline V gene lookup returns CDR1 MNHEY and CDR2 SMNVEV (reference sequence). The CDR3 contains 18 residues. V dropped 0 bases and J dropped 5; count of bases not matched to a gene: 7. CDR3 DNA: TGTGCCAGCAGTTTATCGGGATGGACTAGCGGGAGCCACAATGAGCAGTTCTTC. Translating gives CASSLSGWTSGSHNEQFF.

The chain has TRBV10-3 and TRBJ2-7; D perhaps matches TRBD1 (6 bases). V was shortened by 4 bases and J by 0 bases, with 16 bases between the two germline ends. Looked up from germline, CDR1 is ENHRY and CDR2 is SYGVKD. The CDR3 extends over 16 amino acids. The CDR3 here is CAISGGEQDSSYEQYF. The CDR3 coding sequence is TGTGCCATCAGTGGGGGAGAACAGGACAGCTCCTACGAGCAGTACTTC.

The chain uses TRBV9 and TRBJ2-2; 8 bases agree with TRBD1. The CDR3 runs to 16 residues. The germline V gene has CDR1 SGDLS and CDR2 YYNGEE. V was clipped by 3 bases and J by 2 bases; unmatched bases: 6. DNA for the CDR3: TGTGCCAGCAGCGGACGCGGGACAGGTAACACCGGGGAGCTGTTTTTT. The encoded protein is CASSGRGTGNTGELFF.

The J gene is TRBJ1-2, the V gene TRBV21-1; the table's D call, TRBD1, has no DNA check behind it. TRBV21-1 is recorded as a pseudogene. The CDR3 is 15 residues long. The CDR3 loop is CASSKAHRGVVGYTF. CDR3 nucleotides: TGTGCCAGCAGCAAAGCGCACAGGGGGGTAGTCGGCTACACCTTC.

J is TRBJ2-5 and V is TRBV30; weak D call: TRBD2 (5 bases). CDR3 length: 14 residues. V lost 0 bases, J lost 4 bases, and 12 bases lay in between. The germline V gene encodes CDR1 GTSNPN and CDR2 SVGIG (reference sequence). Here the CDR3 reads CAWSVGVAVETQYF. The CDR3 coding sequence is TGTGCCTGGAGTGTCGGGGTGGCGGTAGAGACCCAGTACTTC.

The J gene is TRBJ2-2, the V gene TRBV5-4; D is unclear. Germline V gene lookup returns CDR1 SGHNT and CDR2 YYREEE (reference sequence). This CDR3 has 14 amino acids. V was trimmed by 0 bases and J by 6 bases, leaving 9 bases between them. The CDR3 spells CASSLGGRAGELFF. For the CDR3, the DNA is TGTGCCAGCAGCTTGGGGGGAAGGGCCGGGGAGCTGTTTTTT. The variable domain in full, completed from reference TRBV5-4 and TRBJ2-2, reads ETGVTQSPTHLIKTRGQQVTLRCSSQSGHNTVSWYQQALGQGPQFIFQYYREEENGRGNFPPRFSGLQFPNYSSELNVNALELDDSALYLCASSLGGRAGELFFGEGSRLTVL.

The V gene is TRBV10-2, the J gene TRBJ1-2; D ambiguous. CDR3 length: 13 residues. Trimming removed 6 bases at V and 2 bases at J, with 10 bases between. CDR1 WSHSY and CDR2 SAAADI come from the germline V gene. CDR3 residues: CASRPAGNYGYTF. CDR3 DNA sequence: TGCGCCAGCAGACCCGCGGGGAACTATGGCTACACCTTC.

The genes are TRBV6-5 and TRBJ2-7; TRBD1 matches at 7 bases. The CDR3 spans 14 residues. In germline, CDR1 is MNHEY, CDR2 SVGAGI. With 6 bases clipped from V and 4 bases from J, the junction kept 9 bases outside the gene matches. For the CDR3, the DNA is TGTGCCAGCAGCTCCATCAACAGGGGTTACGAGCAGTACTTC. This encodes CASSSINRGYEQYF.

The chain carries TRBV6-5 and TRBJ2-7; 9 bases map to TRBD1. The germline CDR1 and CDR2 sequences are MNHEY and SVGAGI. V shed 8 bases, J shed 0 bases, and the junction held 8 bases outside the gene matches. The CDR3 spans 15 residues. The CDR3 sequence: CASRPDRGSSYEQYF. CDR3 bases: TGTGCCAGCCGTCCGGACAGGGGCAGCTCCTACGAGCAGTACTTC.

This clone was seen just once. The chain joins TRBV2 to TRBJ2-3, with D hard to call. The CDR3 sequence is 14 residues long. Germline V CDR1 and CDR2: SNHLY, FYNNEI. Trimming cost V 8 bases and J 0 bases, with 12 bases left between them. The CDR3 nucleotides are TGTGCCAGCCTTCTAGGCTACAGCACAGATACGCAGTATTTT. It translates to CASLLGYSTDTQYF.

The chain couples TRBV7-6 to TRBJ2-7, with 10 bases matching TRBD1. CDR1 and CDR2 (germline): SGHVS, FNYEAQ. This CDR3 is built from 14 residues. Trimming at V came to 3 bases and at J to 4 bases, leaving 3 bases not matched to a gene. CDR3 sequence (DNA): TGTGCCAGCAGCTTCCGGGACAGGGGTTACGAGCAGTACTTC. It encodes CASSFRDRGYEQYF.

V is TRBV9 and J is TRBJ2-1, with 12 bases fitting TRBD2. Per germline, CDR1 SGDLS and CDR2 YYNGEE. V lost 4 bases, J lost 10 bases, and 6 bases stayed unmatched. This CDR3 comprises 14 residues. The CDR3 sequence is CASSPWTSGAEQFF. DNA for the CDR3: TGTGCCAGCAGCCCATGGACTAGCGGGGCAGAGCAGTTCTTC.

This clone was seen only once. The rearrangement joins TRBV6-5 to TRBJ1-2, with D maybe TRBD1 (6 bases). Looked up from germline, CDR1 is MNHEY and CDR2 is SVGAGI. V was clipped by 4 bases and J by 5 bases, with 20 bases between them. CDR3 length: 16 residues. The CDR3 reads CASSFSGAERGYGYTF. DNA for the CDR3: TGTGCCAGCAGTTTCTCCGGGGCCGAAAGGGGGTATGGCTACACCTTC.

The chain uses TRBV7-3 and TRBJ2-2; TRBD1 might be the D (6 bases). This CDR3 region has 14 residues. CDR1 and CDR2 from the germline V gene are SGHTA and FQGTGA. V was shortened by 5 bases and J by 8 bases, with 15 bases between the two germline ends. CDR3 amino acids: CASSQDSSTGELFF. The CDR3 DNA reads TGTGCCAGCAGCCAGGACAGTTCAACGGGGGAGCTGTTTTTT.

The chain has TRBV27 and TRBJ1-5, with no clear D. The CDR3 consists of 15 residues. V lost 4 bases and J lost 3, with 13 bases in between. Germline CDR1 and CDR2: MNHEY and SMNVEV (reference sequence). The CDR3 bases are TGTGCCAGCAGTTCAGCCACGGGAAACAATCAGCCCCAGCATTTT. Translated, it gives CASSSATGNNQPQHF.

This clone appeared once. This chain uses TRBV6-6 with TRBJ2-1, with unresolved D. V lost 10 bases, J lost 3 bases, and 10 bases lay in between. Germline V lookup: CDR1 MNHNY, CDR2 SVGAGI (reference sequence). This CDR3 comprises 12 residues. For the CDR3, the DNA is TGTGCCACCCGGAGCGTCTACAATGAGCAGTTCTTC. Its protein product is CATRSVYNEQFF.

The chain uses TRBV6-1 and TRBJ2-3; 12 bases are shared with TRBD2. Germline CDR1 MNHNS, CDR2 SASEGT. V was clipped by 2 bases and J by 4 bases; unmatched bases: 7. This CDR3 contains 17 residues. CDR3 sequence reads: CASSESLAGGGADTQYF. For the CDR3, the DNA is TGTGCCAGCAGTGAATCACTAGCGGGAGGAGGAGCAGATACGCAGTATTTT.

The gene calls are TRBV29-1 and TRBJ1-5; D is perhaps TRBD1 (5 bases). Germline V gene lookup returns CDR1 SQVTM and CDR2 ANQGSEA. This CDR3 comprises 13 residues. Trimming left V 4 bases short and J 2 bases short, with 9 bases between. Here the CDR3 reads CSVGMGGNQPQHF. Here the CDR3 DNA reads TGCAGCGTTGGGATGGGGGGCAATCAGCCCCAGCATTTT.

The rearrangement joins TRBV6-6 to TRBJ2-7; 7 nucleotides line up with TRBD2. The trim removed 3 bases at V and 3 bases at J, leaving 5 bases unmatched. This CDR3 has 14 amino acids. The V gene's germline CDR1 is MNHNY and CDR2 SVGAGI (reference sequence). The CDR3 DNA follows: TGTGCCAGCAGTTATCTAGCGGTAAACTACGAGCAGTACTTC. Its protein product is CASSYLAVNYEQYF.